The subject of this entry is one T cell receptor beta chain. Its cognate antigen is unknown. The sample belongs to a study of CD8+CD57+ T cells in acquired aplastic anemia. Study results and limitations: Simpson's diversity of CD8+ cells was not significantly different in patients compared with controls.

Investigators profiled TCR beta VDJ and CDR3 from genomic DNA template. TCRdb re-derived calls from the reads in MiXCR, one entry per CDR3 protein. This table holds 100,000 to 150,000 distinct CDR3 sequences, 55% to 60% found once. Individuals selected for sequencing had exhibited CD8+CD57+ cell expansion on flow cytometry. Patients, without exception, had severe acquired aplastic anemia. The CDR3 totals 12 residues. Germline V CDR1 and CDR2: WNHNN, SYGVQD (reference sequence). Trimming left V 10 bases short and J 5 bases short, with 11 bases between. The TCR comes from a human donor with aplastic anemia. Specimen: sorted CD4+, CD8+, or CD8+CD57+ T cells (not recorded which) from PBMCs. The V and J genes are TRBV10-1 and TRBJ2-2; unclear D gene. The CDR3 coding sequence is TGCGCCAACGGAAGGGTTACCGGGGAGCTGTTTTTT. Translated, it gives CANGRVTGELFF.